Included here is one TCR beta chain sequence, with context. Sequencing was performed with immunoSEQ multiplex PCR; in TCRdb, only in-frame clones are kept and a portion is missing. The repertoire consists of approximately 1.9 million clones, with just under 95% occurring once and the leading ten covering more than 1.5%. V was pared by 6 bases and J by 3 bases, with 9 bases between. Germline lookup yields CDR1 ENHRY and CDR2 SYGVKD. There are 13 residues in the CDR3. The naive CD8 fraction comprised CD45RO-negative cells positively selected for CCR7 and excluded terminally differentiated effector memory CD45RA+ cells. Donors, without exception, were Caucasian adults residing in Nashville, Tennessee. The data were obtained in a study of shared clonotypes between healthy human individuals. At the level of the study: There were three CD4 naive, three CD4 memory, two CD8 naive and one CD8 memory plates per donor.

This chain connects TRBV10-3 to TRBJ1-5; D unresolved. Sequenced sample: naive CD8+ T cells from PBMCs. The sequence derives from a man aged 18 to 35 in good health. Some clones in this sample may be carry-over from other donors' samples. CDR3 amino acids: CAISSGSNQPQHF. The CDR3 nucleotides read TGTGCCATCAGCTCGGGCTCCAATCAGCCCCAGCATTTT.